This T cell receptor beta chain was sequenced during a study of T-cell memory formation after mild COVID-19. Notes on the study in general: Nothing confirmed that second-wave clones peaking on day 37 were specific for SARS-CoV-2. Memory sampled before infection contained some responding clones, suggesting cross-reactive memory joined.

This CDR3 is 16 amino acids long. V dropped 1 base and J dropped 4; count of bases not matched to a gene: 3. Germline CDR1 KGHDR, CDR2 SFDVKD. As concerns this clonotype: Antigen specificity is unknown.

From 5'RACE with constant-segment primers came TCR alpha and TCR beta cDNA libraries that carried sample barcodes and UMIs. TCRdb re-analysed the 5' RACE reads in MiXCR, keeping a single row per CDR3 protein. The sample has 170,000 or so distinct CDR3 sequences, 20% to 25% seen once. J is TRBJ2-7 and V is TRBV24-1, with TRBD2 matching 13 bases. The receptor's source is an adult woman who had mild COVID-19 (a few samples of this study predate the infection). Cell type and time point are not known. Source material: PBMCs or a T cell subset sorted from them (not recorded which). In DNA, the CDR3 is TGTGCCACCAGTGATTTCGGACTAGCGGGAGTATACGAGCAGTACTTC. It is translated as CATSDFGLAGVYEQYF.